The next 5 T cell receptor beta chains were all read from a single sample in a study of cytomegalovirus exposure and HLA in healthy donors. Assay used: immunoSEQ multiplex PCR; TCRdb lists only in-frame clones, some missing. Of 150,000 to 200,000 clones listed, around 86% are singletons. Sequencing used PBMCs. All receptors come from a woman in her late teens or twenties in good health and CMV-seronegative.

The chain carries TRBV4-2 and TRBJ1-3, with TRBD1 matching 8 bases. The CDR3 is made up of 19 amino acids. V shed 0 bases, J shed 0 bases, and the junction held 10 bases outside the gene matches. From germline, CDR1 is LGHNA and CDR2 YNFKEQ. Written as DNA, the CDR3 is TGTGCCAGCAGCCAAGATCGGGACAGGACACCGAACTCTGGAAACACCATATATTTT. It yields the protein CASSQDRDRTPNSGNTIYF.

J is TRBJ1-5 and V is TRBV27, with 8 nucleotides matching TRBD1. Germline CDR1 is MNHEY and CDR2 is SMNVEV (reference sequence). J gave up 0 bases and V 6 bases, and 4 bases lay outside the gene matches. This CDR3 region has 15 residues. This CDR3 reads CASRPGQDSNQPQHF. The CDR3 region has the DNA TGTGCCAGCAGACCGGGACAGGATAGCAATCAGCCCCAGCATTTT.

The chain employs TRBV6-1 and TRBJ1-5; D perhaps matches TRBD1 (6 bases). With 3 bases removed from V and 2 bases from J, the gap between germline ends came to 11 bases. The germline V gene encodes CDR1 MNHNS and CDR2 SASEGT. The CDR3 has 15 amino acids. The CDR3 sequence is CASSDQQGGNQPQHF. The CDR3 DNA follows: TGTGCCAGCAGTGACCAACAGGGCGGCAATCAGCCCCAGCATTTT.

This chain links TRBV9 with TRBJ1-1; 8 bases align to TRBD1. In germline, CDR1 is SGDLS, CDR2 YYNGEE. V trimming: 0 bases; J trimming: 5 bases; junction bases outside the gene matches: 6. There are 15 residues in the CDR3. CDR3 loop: CASSVDQGAITEAFF. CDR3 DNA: TGTGCCAGCAGCGTAGACCAGGGGGCGATAACTGAAGCTTTCTTT.

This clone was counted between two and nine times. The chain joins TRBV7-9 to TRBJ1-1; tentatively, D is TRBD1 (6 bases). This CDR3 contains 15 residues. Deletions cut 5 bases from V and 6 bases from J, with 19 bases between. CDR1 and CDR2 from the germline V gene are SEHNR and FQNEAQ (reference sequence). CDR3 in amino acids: CASSGWDTAAAEAFF. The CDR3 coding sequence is TGTGCCAGCAGCGGGTGGGACACGGCCGCCGCTGAAGCTTTCTTT.